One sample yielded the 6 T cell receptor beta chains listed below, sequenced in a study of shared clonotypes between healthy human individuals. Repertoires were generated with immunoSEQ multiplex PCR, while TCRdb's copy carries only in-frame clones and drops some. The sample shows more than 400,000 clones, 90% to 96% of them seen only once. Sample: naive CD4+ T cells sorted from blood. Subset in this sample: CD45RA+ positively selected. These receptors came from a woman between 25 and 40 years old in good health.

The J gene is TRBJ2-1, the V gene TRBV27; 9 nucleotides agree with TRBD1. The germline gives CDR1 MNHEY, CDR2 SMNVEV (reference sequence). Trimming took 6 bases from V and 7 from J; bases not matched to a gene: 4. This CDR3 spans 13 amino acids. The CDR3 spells CASRVDRGNEQFF. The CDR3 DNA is TGTGCCAGCAGGGTAGACAGGGGGAATGAGCAGTTCTTC.

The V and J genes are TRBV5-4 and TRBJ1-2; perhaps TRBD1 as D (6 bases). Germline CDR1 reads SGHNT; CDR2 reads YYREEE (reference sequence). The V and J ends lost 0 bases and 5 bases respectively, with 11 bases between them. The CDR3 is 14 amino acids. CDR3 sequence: CASSLENRVYGYTF. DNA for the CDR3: TGTGCCAGCAGCTTGGAGAACAGGGTGTATGGCTACACCTTC.

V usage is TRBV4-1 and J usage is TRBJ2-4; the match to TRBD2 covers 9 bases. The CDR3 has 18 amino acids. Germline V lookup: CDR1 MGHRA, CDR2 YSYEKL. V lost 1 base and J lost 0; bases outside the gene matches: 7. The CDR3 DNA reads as TGCGCCAGCAGCCAAGGGCCTGCGGGAGGGGTAGCCAAAAACATTCAGTACTTC. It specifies CASSQGPAGGVAKNIQYF.

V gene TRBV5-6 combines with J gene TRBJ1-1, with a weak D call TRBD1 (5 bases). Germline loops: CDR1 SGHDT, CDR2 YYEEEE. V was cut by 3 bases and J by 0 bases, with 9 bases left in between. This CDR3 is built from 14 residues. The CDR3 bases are TGTGCCAGCAGCTCGACAGAAGTGAACACTGAAGCTTTCTTT. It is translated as CASSSTEVNTEAFF.

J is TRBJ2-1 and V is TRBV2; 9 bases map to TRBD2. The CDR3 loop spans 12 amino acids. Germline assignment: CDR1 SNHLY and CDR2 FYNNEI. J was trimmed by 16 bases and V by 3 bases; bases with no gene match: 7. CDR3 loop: CASSESGRFVFF. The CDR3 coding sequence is TGTGCCAGCAGTGAGAGCGGGAGGTTTGTTTTCTTC. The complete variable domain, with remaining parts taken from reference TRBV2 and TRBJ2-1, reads EPEVTQTPSHQVTQMGQEVILRCVPISNHLYFYWYRQILGQKVEFLVSFYNNEISEKSEIFDDQFSVERPDGSNFTLKIRSTKLEDSAMYFCASSESGRFVFFGPGTRLTVL.

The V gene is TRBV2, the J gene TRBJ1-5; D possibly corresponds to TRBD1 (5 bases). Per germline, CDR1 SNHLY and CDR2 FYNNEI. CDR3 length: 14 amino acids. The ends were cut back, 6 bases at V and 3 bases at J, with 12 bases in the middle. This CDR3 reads CASSTGQVNQPQHF. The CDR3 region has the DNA TGTGCCAGCAGCACAGGCCAGGTCAATCAGCCCCAGCATTTT.